Listed here are 27 T cell receptor beta chains from one sample, sequenced in a study of T cells in Graves' hyperthyroidism and ophthalmopathy. Using RNA transcripts as the source, TCR beta CDR3 regions were amplified. A first-round RT-PCR of the TCR CDR3 used the HTBI primer set. Via MiXCR, TCRdb re-called the multiplex PCR reads, giving one row per CDR3 protein. The data hold 500,000 to 800,000 distinct CDR3 sequences, with 14% observed a single time. The sequenced sample was blood. These receptors were taken from a woman in her forties or fifties with Graves' ophthalmopathy.

Note on this clonotype: A read error may be the cause here, since a much bigger clone is one base away. This likely comes from a read error, as the CDR3 has no conserved phenylalanine or tryptophan at its end. The gene calls are TRBV12-3 or TRBV12-4 and TRBJ1-4, with 8 bases identical to TRBD1. This CDR3 has 16 residues. Trimming took 2 bases from V and 1 from J; bases not matched to a gene: 3. This CDR3 is CASSLNRGKTNEKLFL. In nucleotides, the CDR3 is TGTGCCAGCAGTTTAAACAGGGGGAAAACTAATGAAAAACTGTTTCTT.

This clonotype appeared a single time. The genes are TRBV7-9 and TRBJ2-3; TRBD2 agrees at 16 bases. CDR3 length: 19 amino acids. V shed 2 bases and J 5 bases; nucleotides not matched to a gene: 10. Germline CDR1 SEHNR, CDR2 FQNEAQ (reference sequence). In DNA, the CDR3 is TGTGCCAGCAGCTTAAAACCGGGACTAGCGGGAGGGCCAGAAGATACGCAGTATTTT. Residues: CASSLKPGLAGGPEDTQYF.

The sample holds many counts of this clonotype. This rearrangement joins TRBV2 to TRBJ1-1; no reliable D call. The CDR3 is made up of 12 amino acids. Germline V CDR1 and CDR2: SNHLY, FYNNEI. The ends were cut back, 9 bases at V and 1 base at J, with 9 bases in the middle. For the CDR3, the DNA is TGTGCCAGTTCCTGGGGGAACACTGAAGCTTTCTTT. As protein: CASSWGNTEAFF.

This clonotype has only a few counts. The rearrangement uses TRBV3-1 and TRBJ2-2; TRBD2 might be the D (5 bases). Germline CDR1 LGHDT, CDR2 YNNKEL (reference sequence). V was shortened by 6 bases and J by 6 bases, with 11 bases between the two germline ends. The CDR3 has 13 amino acids. The CDR3 nucleotides read TGTGCCAGCAGTGAATGGGAGTCCGGGGAGCTGTTTTTT. Its translation is CASSEWESGELFF.

There are a few counts of this clonotype. The V call is TRBV9, the J call TRBJ2-5; D remains ambiguous. Germline loops: CDR1 SGDLS, CDR2 YYNGEE. The length of the CDR3 is 14 residues. The V gene lost 0 bases and the J gene lost 5 bases, with 11 bases spanning the gap. In DNA, the CDR3 is TGTGCCAGCAGCGTAGGGTTTCTGGGGGAGACCCAGTACTTC. Translating gives CASSVGFLGETQYF.

Points on this clonotype: This could be a read error, since a much larger clone is one nucleotide away. The chain couples TRBV2 to TRBJ1-5; weak D call: TRBD1 (5 bases). This CDR3 is built from 15 residues. From germline, CDR1 is SNHLY and CDR2 FYNNEI. Trimming took off 8 bases at V and 6 bases at J, with 20 bases between the two ends. CDR3 in amino acids: CASGVVGAGGQPQHF. Written as DNA, the CDR3 is TGTGCCAGCGGTGTGGTAGGGGCCGGGGGTCAGCCCCAGCATTTT. The full variable domain, completed using reference TRBV2 and TRBJ1-5, is EPEVTQTPSHQVTQMGQEVILRCVPISNHLYFYWYRQILGQKVEFLVSFYNNEISEKSEIFDDQFSVERPDGSNFTLKIRSTKLEDSAMYFCASGVVGAGGQPQHFGDGTRLSIL.

This clonotype showed up many times. The genes are TRBV7-3 and TRBJ2-1; D assignment may be TRBD1 or TRBD2 (6 bases each). There are 20 residues in the CDR3. The germline CDR1 and CDR2 sequences are SGHTA and FQGTGA. V lost 1 base to trimming and J lost 1 base, with 23 bases between them. The CDR3 nucleotides are TGTGCCAGCAGCTTAAAAGGGGGGCAGGGCAGGGGTTGGTCCTACAATGAGCAGTTCTTC. Translating gives CASSLKGGQGRGWSYNEQFF. Full variable domain (outside the CDR3, taken from reference TRBV7-3 and TRBJ2-1): GAGVSQTPSNKVTEKGKYVELRCDPISGHTALYWYRQSLGQGPEFLIYFQGTGAADDSGLPNDRFFAVRPEGSVSTLKIQRTERGDSAVYLCASSLKGGQGRGWSYNEQFFGPGTRLTVL.

Many counts were recorded for this clonotype. The gene calls are TRBV7-2 and TRBJ2-1; 8 nucleotides line up with TRBD2. V was clipped by 2 bases and J by 5 bases; unmatched bases: 8. Germline CDR1 reads SGHTA; CDR2 reads FQGNSA. This CDR3 contains 16 residues. This CDR3 is CASSLNSGGPHNEQFF. DNA of the CDR3: TGTGCCAGCAGCTTAAATTCGGGAGGGCCGCACAATGAGCAGTTCTTC. The complete variable domain, with remaining parts taken from reference TRBV7-2 and TRBJ2-1, reads GAGVSQSPSNKVTEKGKDVELRCDPISGHTALYWYRQSLGQGLEFLIYFQGNSAPDKSGLPSDRFSAERTGGSVSTLTIQRTQQEDSAVYLCASSLNSGGPHNEQFFGPGTRLTVL.

This clonotype occurred many times. The chain employs TRBV2 and TRBJ2-2; D is uncertain. Germline lookup yields CDR1 SNHLY and CDR2 FYNNEI. Trimming stripped 2 bases from V and 4 bases from J, with 14 bases between. CDR3 length: 16 amino acids. CDR3 DNA: TGTGCCAGCAGTGAATTGTGGGCGAGTAGCACCGGGGAGCTGTTTTTT. Translation gives CASSELWASSTGELFF.

The chain has TRBV19 and TRBJ2-2; D is possibly TRBD2 (5 bases). CDR1 and CDR2 from the germline V gene are LNHDA and SQIVND (reference sequence). There are 14 residues in the CDR3. Trimming left V 5 bases short and J 4 bases short, with 11 bases between. The CDR3 here is CASSRGSGTGELFF. The CDR3 DNA sequence: TGTGCCAGTAGTCGAGGGAGTGGCACCGGGGAGCTGTTTTTT. The full variable domain, completed using reference TRBV19 and TRBJ2-2, is DGGITQSPKYLFRKEGQNVTLSCEQNLNHDAMYWYRQDPGQGLRLIYYSQIVNDFQKGDIAEGYSVSREKKESFPLTVTSAQKNPTAFYLCASSRGSGTGELFFGEGSRLTVL.

This clonotype was picked up many times. V usage is TRBV3-1 and J usage is TRBJ2-1; a weak D match, TRBD2 (6 bases). CDR1 and CDR2 from the germline V gene are LGHDT and YNNKEL (reference sequence). The germline V and J ends were trimmed by 1 base and 6 bases, with 13 bases remaining between them. This CDR3 spans 15 amino acids. Here the CDR3 DNA reads TGTGCCAGCAGCCAAGGCCGGGAGCCCGGCAATGAGCAGTTCTTC. Translated: CASSQGREPGNEQFF.

This chain links TRBV20-1 with TRBJ2-1; 8 nucleotides line up with TRBD2. V lost 0 bases and J lost 4; bases outside the gene matches: 8. Germline V gene sequence: CDR1 DFQATT, CDR2 SNEGSKA (reference sequence). The CDR3 is made up of 16 amino acids. In DNA form, the CDR3 reads TGCAGTGCTAGAGACAGGCGTAGCGGGGATTACAATGAGCAGTTCTTC. Translated: CSARDRRSGDYNEQFF.

This clonotype was counted ten times or more. CDR3 bases: TGTGCCAGCAAAAGGGACAGCACAGATACGCAGTATTTT. Protein product: CASKRDSTDTQYF. J is TRBJ2-3 and V is TRBV28; possibly TRBD1 or TRBD2 for D (5 bases each). This CDR3 spans 13 amino acids. Per germline, CDR1 MDHEN and CDR2 SYDVKM. V was cut by 7 bases and J by 0 bases, with 8 bases left in between.

This chain joins TRBV14 and TRBJ1-2; perhaps TRBD1 as D (6 bases). Germline lookup yields CDR1 SGHDN and CDR2 FVKESK. Trimming cost V 4 bases and J 8 bases, with 14 bases left between them. The CDR3 spans 13 residues. CDR3 nucleotides: TGTGCCAGCAGCCGCGGGGGGCGTTTAGGCTACACCTTC. Protein: CASSRGGRLGYTF.

This clonotype showed up many times. The rearrangement links TRBV2 to TRBJ1-4; TRBD1 is a possible D gene (5 bases). The V end lost 4 bases, the J end lost 11 bases, and 8 bases lay between the germline ends. The length of the CDR3 is 11 residues. CDR1 and CDR2 from the germline V gene are SNHLY and FYNNEI. The CDR3 DNA follows: TGTGCCAGCAGTGTCGGGGGGAAACTGTTTTTT. Protein: CASSVGGKLFF.

This clonotype was observed many times. This chain joins TRBV18 and TRBJ2-7; D perhaps matches TRBD1 (6 bases). The CDR3 extends over 14 amino acids. Germline V gives CDR1 KGHSH, CDR2 LQKENI. The ends were cut back, 0 bases at V and 6 bases at J, with 12 bases in the middle. This chain's CDR3 is CASSPPHRASEQYF. CDR3 nucleotide sequence: TGTGCCAGCTCACCACCGCACAGGGCTAGCGAGCAGTACTTC.

The chain couples TRBV20-1 to TRBJ1-5, with TRBD1 as a possible D gene (5 bases). Trimming took 5 bases from V and 4 from J, leaving 18 bases between them. Germline V CDR1 and CDR2: DFQATT, SNEGSKA (reference sequence). This CDR3 is 15 amino acids long. CDR3 bases: TGCAGTGCTTCCCGAATCGACAGAAAAAATCAGCCCCAGCATTTT. This sequence encodes CSASRIDRKNQPQHF.

This clonotype was recorded at least ten times. This sequence joins TRBV29-1 and TRBJ2-7, with TRBD2 matching over 11 bases. Germline CDR1 and CDR2: SQVTM and ANQGSEA. With 4 bases clipped from V and 3 bases from J, the junction kept 8 bases outside the gene matches. The CDR3 length is 15 residues. The CDR3 DNA reads TGCAGCGTTGGGGGGCTAGCGGGAGGACACTACGAGCAGTACTTC. The encoded protein is CSVGGLAGGHYEQYF.

V is TRBV6-2 or TRBV6-3 and J is TRBJ1-2; no definite D call. The CDR3 is 14 amino acids. The germline V gene has CDR1 MNHEY and CDR2 SVGEGT. Trimming removed 4 bases at V and 6 bases at J, with 15 bases between. CDR3 sequence: CASSSRREEDGYTF. As DNA, the CDR3 is TGTGCCAGCAGTTCAAGAAGGGAGGAGGATGGCTACACCTTC.

The CDR3 here is CASSATGTGITYEQYF. In DNA, the CDR3 is TGTGCCAGCAGTGCGACCGGGACAGGGATCACCTACGAGCAGTACTTC. The J gene is TRBJ2-7, the V gene TRBV27, with TRBD1 matching over 9 bases. The CDR3 is made up of 16 amino acids. Germline trimming cut 5 bases from V and 2 bases from J; bases unmatched to any gene: 10. Germline CDR1 is MNHEY and CDR2 is SMNVEV (reference sequence).

This clonotype was counted ten times or more. This chain links TRBV7-3 with TRBJ2-7; 7 bases align to TRBD2. The CDR3 consists of 15 residues. V lost 2 bases to trimming and J lost 0 bases; unmatched junction nucleotides: 4. CDR1 is SGHTA, CDR2 FQGTGA, per germline. The CDR3 bases are TGTGCCAGCAGCTTAGGGGGGGATGTCTCCTACGAGCAGTACTTC. It yields the protein CASSLGGDVSYEQYF.

This clonotype was observed a handful of times. Just one base apart from a much larger clone, this may be a read error. The V and J genes are TRBV24-1 and TRBJ2-1; 8 nucleotides align to TRBD2. The CDR3 runs to 18 residues. Germline values: CDR1 KGHDR, CDR2 SFDVKD. The CDR3 reads CATSDRGRQGSIGNGQFF. The CDR3 coding sequence is TGTGCCACCAGTGACCGCGGGAGGCAGGGGAGTATAGGCAATGGGCAGTTCTTC.

This chain links TRBV12-3 or TRBV12-4 with TRBJ1-3; no firm D call. The length of the CDR3 is 15 residues. Trimming stripped 3 bases from V and 1 base from J, with 10 bases between. For the CDR3, the DNA is TGTGCCAGCAGTTTTGGATCCTCTTCTGGAAACACCATATATTTT. Translated: CASSFGSSSGNTIYF.

This clonotype has at least ten counts. The rearrangement uses TRBV2 and TRBJ2-1, with D possibly matching TRBD2 (5 bases). Per germline, CDR1 SNHLY and CDR2 FYNNEI. The ends were cut back, 7 bases at V and 0 bases at J, with 10 bases in the middle. The CDR3 has 14 amino acids. The CDR3 bases are TGTGCCAGCACGGGGTCACGCTCCTACAATGAGCAGTTCTTC. Translating gives CASTGSRSYNEQFF.

The sample holds many counts of this clonotype. The V call is TRBV27, the J call TRBJ2-7; TRBD1 aligns across 7 bases. The CDR3 consists of 14 residues. The germline V gene has CDR1 MNHEY and CDR2 SMNVEV (reference sequence). V shed 2 bases and J 3 bases; nucleotides not matched to a gene: 4. The CDR3 nucleotides read TGTGCCAGCAGTTTAAGCCCAGGGGGCTACGAGCAGTACTTC. Its translation: CASSLSPGGYEQYF.

This clonotype was counted many times. The CDR3 nucleotides are TGTGCCAGCAGCTTTAGACCCCTTGGGGGAGAGACCCAGTACTTC. Translating it yields CASSFRPLGGETQYF. The chain employs TRBV11-3 and TRBJ2-5; either TRBD1 or TRBD2 may fit D (5 bases each). In germline, CDR1 is SGHNT, CDR2 YENEEA. The CDR3 covers 15 residues. V dropped 3 bases and J dropped 4 bases, with 15 bases sitting between them.

At least ten counts were recorded for this clonotype. At one end, the junction sequence differs from germline, possibly due to a read error. CDR3 region: CSALVFGEPFF. The CDR3 nucleotides read TGCAGTGCTTTAGTATTCGGGGAGCCGTTTTTT. The chain couples TRBV20-1 to TRBJ2-2; maybe TRBD2 (5 bases). This CDR3 region has 11 residues. CDR1 is DFQATT, CDR2 SNEGSKA, per germline (reference sequence).